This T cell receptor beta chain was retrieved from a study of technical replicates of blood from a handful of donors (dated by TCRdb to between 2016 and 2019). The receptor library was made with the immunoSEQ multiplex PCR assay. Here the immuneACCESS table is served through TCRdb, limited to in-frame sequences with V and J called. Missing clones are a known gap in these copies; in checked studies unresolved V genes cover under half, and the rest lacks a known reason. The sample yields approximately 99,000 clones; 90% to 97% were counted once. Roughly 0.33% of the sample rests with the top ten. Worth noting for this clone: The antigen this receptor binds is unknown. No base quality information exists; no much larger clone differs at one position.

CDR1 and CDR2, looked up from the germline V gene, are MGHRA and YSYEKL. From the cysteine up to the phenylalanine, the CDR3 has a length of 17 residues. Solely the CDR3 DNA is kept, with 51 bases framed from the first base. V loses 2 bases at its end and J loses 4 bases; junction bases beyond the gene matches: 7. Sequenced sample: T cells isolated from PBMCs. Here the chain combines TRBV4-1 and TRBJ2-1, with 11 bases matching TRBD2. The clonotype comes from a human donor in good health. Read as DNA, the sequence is TGCGCCAGCAGCCAAAAGCTACTAGCGGGGGAATACAATGAGCAGTTCTTC. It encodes CASSQKLLAGEYNEQFF.